The clone carrying this T cell receptor (beta chain) occurred many times. Its antigen is unknown. TCRdb used MiXCR to reprocess the 5' RACE reads, holding one entry per CDR3 protein. The data show 130,000 or so distinct CDR3 sequences, 6% to 8.5% seen once. The record originates from a study of CD8 T cells in ankylosing spondylitis. The study's findings and limits: For ankylosing spondylitis blood, a TCR beta motif of roughly 8 highly homologous variants appeared characteristic.

The germline gives CDR1 SGHTA, CDR2 FQGNSA. V lost 5 bases, J lost 2 bases, and 21 bases lay in between. The CDR3 runs to 17 residues. The receptor comes from a male donor with ankylosing spondylitis or in good health (not recorded which). V gene TRBV7-2 combines with J gene TRBJ2-5; D is ambiguous. Input material: blood, either unsorted or a sorted T cell fraction (not recorded which). CDR3 sequence reads: CASSPRGPAWVQETQYF. The CDR3 nucleotides read TGTGCCAGCAGCCCTAGAGGCCCCGCGTGGGTACAAGAGACCCAGTACTTC.